This T cell receptor (beta chain) was captured in a study of T cells after yellow fever vaccination. Looking at the study overall: Low-cell-number fractions were prepared with SMART-Seq v4 Ultra Low Input. Notes on the study in general: Abundant clonotypes from the bulk population could get into FACS-sorted repertoires as contaminants. Detected again after the booster were most primary-vaccination clones, at roughly 95% CD4 and 80% to 90% CD8.

Via MiXCR, TCRdb re-called the 5' RACE reads, giving one row per CDR3 protein. The sample has approximately 300,000 distinct CDR3 sequences; about 6.6% are singletons. This clonotype has more than one count but fewer than ten. Its target is unknown. The CDR3 runs to 13 residues. Germline V lookup: CDR1 ENHRY, CDR2 SYGVKD. Trimming removed 4 bases from V and 1 base from J, with 8 bases in between. V gene TRBV10-3 combines with J gene TRBJ2-7; D ambiguous. The clonotype originates from a man in his late teens or twenties who received the YFV17D yellow fever vaccine. The sample was PBMCs, taken roughly seven weeks after the first yellow fever vaccination. As DNA, the CDR3 is TGTGCCATCAGTGGAGCAGAATCCTACGAGCAGTACGTC. Amino acid sequence: CAISGAESYEQYV.